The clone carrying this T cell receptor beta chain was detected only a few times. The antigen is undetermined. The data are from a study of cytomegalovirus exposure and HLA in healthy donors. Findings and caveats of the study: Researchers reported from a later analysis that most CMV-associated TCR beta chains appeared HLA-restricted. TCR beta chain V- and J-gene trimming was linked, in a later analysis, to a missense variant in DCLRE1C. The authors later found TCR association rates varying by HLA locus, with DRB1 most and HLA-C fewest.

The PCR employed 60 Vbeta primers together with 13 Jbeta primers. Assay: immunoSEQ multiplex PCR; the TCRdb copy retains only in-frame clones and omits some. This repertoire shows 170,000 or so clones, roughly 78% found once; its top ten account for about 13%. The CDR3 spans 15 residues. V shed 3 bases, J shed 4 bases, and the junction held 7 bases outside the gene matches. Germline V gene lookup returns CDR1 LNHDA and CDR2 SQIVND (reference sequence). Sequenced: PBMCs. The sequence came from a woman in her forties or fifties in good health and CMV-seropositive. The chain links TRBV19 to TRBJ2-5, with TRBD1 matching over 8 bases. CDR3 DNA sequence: TGTGCCAGTAGTATCTCAGGGGGCACGGCAGAGACCCAGTACTTC. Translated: CASSISGGTAETQYF.